The present entry profiles one TCR beta chain with its context. Its antigen is unidentified. CDR1 and CDR2 from the germline V gene are LNHDA and SQIVND (reference sequence). Between the trimmed V and J ends, which lost 6 bases and 0 bases, there was a span of 17 bases. The CDR3 contains 16 residues. This sample stems from a study of cytomegalovirus exposure and HLA in healthy donors. Study-wide context: Of all 400 or so donors who were genotyped, roughly 81% belonged to the Caucasian-associated ancestry cluster. Study-level findings and limits: The listing of some 170 TCR beta chains classed them as cytomegalovirus-associated. Most TCR sequences proved rare, with some public TCRs found in many donors.

The PCR used 60 Vbeta and 13 Jbeta primers. Generated by immunoSEQ multiplex PCR, the TCRdb table keeps only in-frame clones and is missing some. This repertoire includes 70,000 or so clones. The clonotype comes from a middle-aged man in good health and CMV-seronegative. The chain carries TRBV19 and TRBJ1-1, with D maybe TRBD1 (6 bases). The sequenced sample consisted of PBMCs. CDR3 sequence: CASRTRGFGVNTEAFF. The CDR3 nucleotides read TGTGCCAGTAGGACGAGGGGGTTTGGGGTGAACACTGAAGCTTTCTTT.